The rows below give T cell receptor beta chains drawn from one sample of a study of T cell repertoires in cytomegalovirus infection. These receptors have no identified antigens. TCRdb re-analysed the reads in MiXCR, keeping a single row per CDR3 protein. Here the sample spans roughly 920,000 distinct CDR3 sequences, approximately 30% being singletons. This sample comprised cultured CD8+ T cells from PBMCs, obtained from culture after CMV antigen stimulation. These receptors originate from a human donor in good health (CMV status not recorded). Some clones in this sample may be carry-over from other donors' samples. Both conserved end residues are part of each CDR3. The D gene is left open where the match is weak. Size is stated for part of the rows, as once, few or many counts, or as a class when the clone is expanded.

cdr3_aa: CASRGVEANEQFF
cdr3_nt: TGTGCCAGCAGGGGAGTGGAGGCTAATGAGCAGTTCTTC
j_call: TRBJ2-1
d_call: NA
v_call: TRBV7-9
clone_size: many

cdr3_aa: CASSFRDRDGYTF
cdr3_nt: TGTGCCAGCAGCTTTCGGGACAGGGATGGCTACACCTTC
j_call: TRBJ1-2
d_call: TRBD1
v_call: TRBV7-9
clone_size: NA

cdr3_aa: CASSPLSGGHSYEQYF
cdr3_nt: TGTGCCAGCAGCCCCTTGAGCGGGGGGCACTCCTACGAGCAGTACTTC
j_call: TRBJ2-7
d_call: TRBD2
v_call: TRBV7-9
clone_size: many

cdr3_aa: CASPPSARGLREQYF
cdr3_nt: TGTGCCAGCCCCCCCTCTGCGAGGGGGCTGCGGGAGCAGTACTTC
j_call: TRBJ2-7
d_call: TRBD1
v_call: TRBV2
clone_size: few

cdr3_aa: CASSSMGFGNTIYF
cdr3_nt: TGTGCCAGCAGCTCGATGGGATTTGGAAACACCATATATTTT
j_call: TRBJ1-3
d_call: NA
v_call: TRBV7-2
clone_size: NA

cdr3_aa: CASSTGRGEAFF
cdr3_nt: TGTGCCAGCTCGACAGGGCGGGGTGAAGCTTTCTTT
j_call: TRBJ1-1
d_call: TRBD1
v_call: TRBV7-6
clone_size: NA

cdr3_aa: CASSLSRGPGANVLTF
cdr3_nt: TGTGCCAGTAGCCTCTCGAGGGGGCCCGGGGCCAACGTCCTGACTTTC
j_call: TRBJ2-6
d_call: TRBD1
v_call: TRBV19
clone_size: NA

cdr3_aa: CASGGAPGELFF
cdr3_nt: TGTGCCAGCGGGGGGGCACCTGGGGAGCTGTTTTTT
j_call: TRBJ2-2
d_call: NA
v_call: TRBV7-6
clone_size: NA

cdr3_aa: CASSFLGDNQPQHF
cdr3_nt: TGTGCCAGTAGTTTCCTCGGGGACAATCAGCCCCAGCATTTT
j_call: TRBJ1-5
d_call: NA
v_call: TRBV19
clone_size: NA

cdr3_aa: CASSLWSREQYF
cdr3_nt: TGTGCCAGCAGTTTATGGTCTCGCGAGCAGTACTTC
j_call: TRBJ2-7
d_call: NA
v_call: TRBV12-3/TRBV12-4
clone_size: many

cdr3_aa: CASSQVWGHISNTGELFF
cdr3_nt: TGTGCCAGCAGCCAAGTTTGGGGACATATATCGAACACCGGGGAGCTGTTTTTT
j_call: TRBJ2-2
d_call: NA
v_call: TRBV3-1
clone_size: few

cdr3_aa: CASSFRRGASTDTQYF
cdr3_nt: TGTGCCAGCAGTTTCCGGCGGGGGGCCAGCACAGATACGCAGTATTTT
j_call: TRBJ2-3
d_call: TRBD2
v_call: TRBV12-3/TRBV12-4
clone_size: NA

cdr3_aa: CATEGSYNEQFF
cdr3_nt: TGTGCCACCGAAGGATCCTACAATGAGCAGTTCTTC
j_call: TRBJ2-1
d_call: NA
v_call: TRBV10-3
clone_size: few

cdr3_aa: CASRLEVNTEAFF
cdr3_nt: TGTGCCAGCAGACTCGAGGTGAACACTGAAGCTTTCTTT
j_call: TRBJ1-1
d_call: NA
v_call: TRBV7-6
clone_size: few

cdr3_aa: CASSHQGCNEQFF
cdr3_nt: TGCGCCAGCAGTCATCAGGGGTGCAATGAGCAGTTCTTC
j_call: TRBJ2-1
d_call: NA
v_call: TRBV23-1
clone_size: NA

cdr3_aa: CASSGVGVETQYF
cdr3_nt: TGTGCCAGCAGTGGAGTGGGGGTAGAGACCCAGTACTTC
j_call: TRBJ2-5
d_call: NA
v_call: TRBV6-1
clone_size: NA

cdr3_aa: CASSLAGTYGYTF
cdr3_nt: TGTGCCAGCAGCTTGGCAGGGACCTATGGCTACACCTTC
j_call: TRBJ1-2
d_call: NA
v_call: TRBV7-9
clone_size: few

cdr3_aa: CATSDSHAKDRARNTGELFF
cdr3_nt: TGTGCCACCAGTGATTCACATGCAAAGGACAGGGCTAGAAACACCGGGGAGCTGTTTTTT
j_call: TRBJ2-2
d_call: TRBD1
v_call: TRBV24-1
clone_size: NA

cdr3_aa: CASSFLVNRRRYEQYF
cdr3_nt: TGTGCCAGCAGCTTTCTTGTTAACCGCCGAAGGTACGAGCAGTACTTC
j_call: TRBJ2-7
d_call: NA
v_call: TRBV7-9
clone_size: NA

cdr3_aa: CASSQEAGWTEAFF
cdr3_nt: TGTGCCAGCAGCCAAGAGGCAGGGTGGACTGAAGCTTTCTTT
j_call: TRBJ1-1
d_call: NA
v_call: TRBV4-2
clone_size: NA

cdr3_aa: CASSSTGGGNYGYTF
cdr3_nt: TGTGCCAGCAGCAGTACAGGGGGCGGCAACTATGGCTACACCTTC
j_call: TRBJ1-2
d_call: TRBD1
v_call: TRBV7-9
clone_size: few